A single sample is the source of the 8 T cell receptor beta chains below, sequenced in a study of long-term antiretroviral therapy in people with HIV. An immunoSEQ assay, version v3.0, was performed at survey level. Libraries were prepared by immunoSEQ multiplex PCR; TCRdb keeps only in-frame clonotypes and omits some of them. The sample gives some 19,000 clones, roughly 86% of which show up once; roughly a tenth is in the top ten. The sample in question was unsorted PBMCs, obtained 0.5 years after starting antiretroviral therapy. The receptor set was obtained from a man in his forties with HIV.

V and J are TRBV27 and TRBJ2-3; 9 bases map to TRBD2. The CDR3 is 19 residues long. Germline assignment: CDR1 MNHEY and CDR2 SMNVEV (reference sequence). Germline trimming cut 0 bases from V and 7 bases from J; bases unmatched to any gene: 17. CDR3 sequence: CASSLSGNPIAGDRYTQYF. The CDR3 nucleotides are TGTGCCAGCAGTTTATCGGGAAACCCAATAGCGGGAGATAGGTATACGCAGTATTTT.

The V call is TRBV5-6, the J call TRBJ1-1; 8 positions match TRBD1. Per the germline V gene, CDR1 is SGHDT and CDR2 is YYEEEE. The CDR3 sequence is 12 residues long. With V trimmed by 4 bases and J by 8 bases, 4 bases remained unmatched. The CDR3 bases are TGTGCCAGCAGCCAGACAGGGGTGGAAGCTTTCTTT. Residues: CASSQTGVEAFF.

This chain uses TRBV19 with TRBJ2-3, with 10 positions matching TRBD1. CDR3 size: 17 residues. V lost 4 bases to trimming and J lost 3 bases; unmatched junction nucleotides: 10. CDR1 and CDR2 from the germline V gene are LNHDA and SQIVND (reference sequence). CDR3 bases: TGTGCCAGTAGTACCCTTGGGACAGGGGCGGCGACAGATACGCAGTATTTT. This translates into CASSTLGTGAATDTQYF.

The genes are TRBV5-8 and TRBJ2-1, with D hard to call. Germline values: CDR1 SGHTS, CDR2 YDEGEE. The V end was cut by 3 bases, the J end by 5 bases, with 21 bases between. This CDR3 contains 17 residues. This chain's CDR3 is CASSWETDSVSDNEQFF. CDR3 nucleotides: TGTGCCAGCAGCTGGGAAACCGACTCGGTAAGTGACAATGAGCAGTTCTTC.

The chain couples TRBV27 to TRBJ2-7; either TRBD1 or TRBD2 may supply D (6 bases each). The CDR3 runs to 13 residues. The germline V and J ends were trimmed by 5 bases and 6 bases, with 14 bases remaining between them. Germline values: CDR1 MNHEY, CDR2 SMNVEV (reference sequence). The CDR3 loop reads CASSTSQGGEQYF. CDR3 DNA sequence: TGTGCCAGCAGTACCTCACAGGGAGGCGAGCAGTACTTC.

This clone was recorded only once. The chain has TRBV11-2 and TRBJ2-7; 14 nucleotides line up with TRBD2. Trimming cost V 5 bases and J 3 bases; bases outside gene matches: 6. Looked up from germline, CDR1 is SGHAT and CDR2 is FQNNGV. The CDR3 sequence is 16 residues long. As DNA, the CDR3 is TGTGCCAGCAGCGCGGGACTAGCGGGGGAGGTCTACGAGCAGTACTTC. Amino acid sequence: CASSAGLAGEVYEQYF.

This clone was observed a handful of times. This sequence joins TRBV18 and TRBJ2-3; tentative D call: TRBD1 (7 bases). Germline loops: CDR1 KGHSH, CDR2 LQKENI. CDR3 length equals 15 residues. The ends were cut back, 2 bases at V and 5 bases at J, with 14 bases in the middle. The CDR3 DNA sequence: TGTGCCAGCTCACCATCGAGACAGGGAGGAGATACGCAGTATTTT. Protein product: CASSPSRQGGDTQYF. The entire variable domain, with the rest obtained from reference TRBV18 and TRBJ2-3, is as follows: NAGVMQNPRHLVRRRGQEARLRCSPMKGHSHVYWYRQLPEEGLKFMVYLQKENIIDESGMPKERFSAEFPKEGPSILRIQQVVRGDSAAYFCASSPSRQGGDTQYFGPGTRLTVL.

The V and J genes are TRBV6-5 and TRBJ2-7; D is possibly TRBD1 or TRBD2 (5 bases each). Per the germline V gene, CDR1 is MNHEY and CDR2 is SVGAGI. V shed 6 bases and J shed 6 bases, with 21 bases lying between them. The CDR3 is made up of 15 amino acids. CDR3 sequence reads: CASSKTGTMGSEQYF. Here the CDR3 DNA reads TGTGCCAGCAGCAAGACCGGGACCATGGGCTCCGAGCAGTACTTC.